This T cell receptor beta chain was recorded in a study of regulatory T cells in long-lasting Graves disease. The germline CDR1 and CDR2 sequences are SNHLY and FYNNEI. The CDR3 is 11 residues long. Trimming removed 6 bases at V and 9 bases at J, with 9 bases between. Described time point: newly diagnosed GD, antithyroid drugs for less than 3 months. After RNA was extracted from PBMCs, the TCR library was made from it. Peripheral blood, around 9 milliliters per patient, was collected in EDTA tubes. Combining iRepertoire HTBI primers with Arm-PCR of CDR3 regions, the authors built TCR beta libraries. TCRdb analysed the multiplex PCR reads with MiXCR anew, one entry per CDR3 protein. The sample lists approximately 540,000 distinct CDR3 sequences; around 11% were seen once. This clonotype was counted ten times or more. These sequences were also reported in another study, on T cells in Graves' hyperthyroidism and ophthalmopathy.

The sample in question was peripheral blood mononuclear cells (PBMCs), obtained at new diagnosis, from a patient treated with antithyroid drugs. The chain is built from TRBV2 and TRBJ2-1, with a possible D match to TRBD2 (5 bases). This clonotype was sampled from a woman in her twenties or thirties with Graves disease. The CDR3 region is CASRIAIEQFF. The CDR3 DNA reads TGTGCCAGCAGGATAGCGATTGAGCAGTTCTTC.